The 24 T cell receptor beta chains below come from one sample, sequenced in a study of T cell responses to AZD1222 COVID-19 vaccine. Produced via immunoSEQ multiplex PCR; TCRdb's table is partial and in-frame only. The repertoire holds approximately 97,000 clones, with more than 85% as singletons. Sequenced material: peripheral blood, taken on day 0 of AZD1222 vaccination. Receptors were obtained from an adult in good health.

V is TRBV18 and J is TRBJ1-4; D gene ambiguous. The V end lost 2 bases, the J end lost 8 bases, and 18 bases lay between the germline ends. The CDR3 is 16 amino acids. Germline CDR1 KGHSH, CDR2 LQKENI. Here the CDR3 DNA reads TGTGCCAGCTCACCATTAGGTGGAGACGGCCGGGAAAAACTGTTTTTT. This encodes CASSPLGGDGREKLFF. The full variable domain, in which reference TRBV18 and TRBJ1-4 provide the parts outside the CDR3, is NAGVMQNPRHLVRRRGQEARLRCSPMKGHSHVYWYRQLPEEGLKFMVYLQKENIIDESGMPKERFSAEFPKEGPSILRIQQVVRGDSAAYFCASSPLGGDGREKLFFGSGTQLSVL.

The chain is built from TRBV5-4 and TRBJ2-1, with a possible D match to TRBD2 (5 bases). The CDR3 runs 15 residues. CDR1 and CDR2 (germline): SGHNT, YYREEE (reference sequence). Trimming removed 4 bases from V and 7 bases from J, with 18 bases in between. CDR3 DNA: TGTGCCAGCAGCCTTGGCGGTACTTCGGGGAATGAGCAGTTCTTC. Its protein is CASSLGGTSGNEQFF.

This chain joins TRBV7-2 and TRBJ1-1; possible D gene TRBD1, 5 bases. V shed 1 base and J shed 0 bases, with 15 bases lying between them. Germline lookup yields CDR1 SGHTA and CDR2 FQGNSA. The CDR3 sequence is 17 residues long. The CDR3 nucleotides are TGTGCCAGCAGCTTAGGGGCAGGCTGGGGCATGAACACTGAAGCTTTCTTT. Protein product: CASSLGAGWGMNTEAFF.

This clone was seen more than once but under ten times. The V gene is TRBV5-4, the J gene TRBJ2-2; 9 positions match TRBD2. This CDR3 contains 16 residues. Germline values: CDR1 SGHNT, CDR2 YYREEE (reference sequence). Trimming took 4 bases from V and 3 from J; bases not matched to a gene: 7. CDR3 amino acids: CASSAGRGRDTGELFF. The CDR3 DNA sequence: TGTGCCAGCAGCGCTGGTCGCGGGAGGGACACCGGGGAGCTGTTTTTT.

Here the CDR3 DNA reads TGTGCCAGCAGCCCGGGACAGAACACTGAAGCTTTCTTT. Its protein is CASSPGQNTEAFF. The J gene is TRBJ1-1, the V gene TRBV7-3, with D perhaps TRBD1 (6 bases). This CDR3 comprises 13 residues. Trimming removed 5 bases at V and 1 base at J, with 8 bases between. Germline CDR1 is SGHTA and CDR2 is FQGTGA. The whole variable domain, filled in from reference TRBV7-3 and TRBJ1-1, reads GAGVSQTPSNKVTEKGKYVELRCDPISGHTALYWYRQSLGQGPEFLIYFQGTGAADDSGLPNDRFFAVRPEGSVSTLKIQRTERGDSAVYLCASSPGQNTEAFFGQGTRLTVV.

This chain uses TRBV2 with TRBJ1-4, with 10 positions matching TRBD1. Losses at the gene ends were 7 bases for V and 8 bases for J; bases not matched to a gene: 7. The CDR3 length is 14 residues. The germline V gene encodes CDR1 SNHLY and CDR2 FYNNEI. The CDR3 protein is CASKRDRGDEKLFF. The DNA for the CDR3 is TGTGCCAGCAAGAGGGACAGGGGCGACGAAAAACTGTTTTTT. Variable domain in full (rest from reference TRBV2 and TRBJ1-4): EPEVTQTPSHQVTQMGQEVILRCVPISNHLYFYWYRQILGQKVEFLVSFYNNEISEKSEIFDDQFSVERPDGSNFTLKIRSTKLEDSAMYFCASKRDRGDEKLFFGSGTQLSVL.

The V and J genes are TRBV9 and TRBJ2-1, with a weak D call TRBD2 (6 bases). Trimming shortened V by 3 bases and J by 4 bases, and 17 bases separated the two germline ends. The CDR3 runs to 16 residues. The germline CDR1 and CDR2 sequences are SGDLS and YYNGEE. The DNA of the CDR3 is TGTGCCAGCAGCGCGTCGGTGGCGGGATTTTACAATGAGCAGTTCTTC. The encoded protein is CASSASVAGFYNEQFF.

The count of this clone is one. V is TRBV7-2 and J is TRBJ1-1; no clear D gene. CDR3 length: 15 residues. Trimming removed 4 bases at V and 5 bases at J, with 17 bases between. Germline CDR1 and CDR2: SGHTA and FQGNSA. The CDR3 DNA reads as TGTGCCAGCAGCTCGAGCGGGGTTAGTAGGACTGAAGCTTTCTTT. Amino acid sequence: CASSSSGVSRTEAFF.

The chain uses TRBV6-5 and TRBJ2-1; TRBD1 matches 8 bases. Looked up from germline, CDR1 is MNHEY and CDR2 is SVGAGI. Unmatched junction bases numbered 6, after V lost 5 bases and J lost 9 bases. The CDR3 has 13 residues. The CDR3 spells CASSTQGAIEQFF. The CDR3 nucleotides read TGTGCCAGCAGTACCCAGGGGGCAATTGAGCAGTTCTTC.

The chain joins TRBV30 to TRBJ2-5, with D possibly TRBD2 on 5 matching bases. In germline, CDR1 is GTSNPN, CDR2 SVGIG (reference sequence). This CDR3 has 13 amino acids. V lost 4 bases and J 4 bases, leaving 13 bases between the germline ends. The CDR3 DNA reads as TGTGCCTGGAAGCGTCGGGGTGGAGAGACCCAGTACTTC. Translated, it gives CAWKRRGGETQYF.

The V call is TRBV6-4, the J call TRBJ2-5; possible D gene TRBD1, 6 bases. The V and J ends lost 4 bases and 5 bases respectively, with 11 bases between them. CDR1 is MRHNA, CDR2 SNTAGT, per germline. The CDR3 contains 13 residues. CDR3 in amino acids: CASSGGLWETQYF. CDR3 sequence (DNA): TGTGCCAGCAGTGGGGGGCTGTGGGAGACCCAGTACTTC.

This chain uses TRBV6-5 with TRBJ2-3; D may be TRBD1 or TRBD2 (5 bases each). The CDR3 spans 15 residues. Trimming pared 4 bases from V and 6 bases from J, leaving 17 bases between. CDR1 and CDR2 from the germline V gene are MNHEY and SVGAGI. The CDR3 DNA is TGTGCCAGCAGTTTCCGGGACCCAGTAACGGATACGCAGTATTTT. This gives the protein CASSFRDPVTDTQYF.

This rearrangement joins TRBV15 to TRBJ2-3; 9 bases are a match to TRBD2. Germline V gene data show CDR1 as LNHNV and CDR2 as YYDKDF (reference sequence). V dropped 0 bases and J dropped 5; count of bases not matched to a gene: 9. This CDR3 has 17 amino acids. The CDR3 coding sequence is TGTGCCACCAGCAGAGATTTCAGCGGGAGGCGGGGAGATACGCAGTATTTT. It is translated as CATSRDFSGRRGDTQYF.

This chain connects TRBV6-6 to TRBJ2-5; D assignment may be TRBD1 or TRBD2 (6 bases each). V was trimmed by 0 bases and J by 0 bases, leaving 11 bases between them. The CDR3 totals 16 residues. CDR1 is MNHNY, CDR2 SVGAGI, per germline (reference sequence). The CDR3 is CASSYSRGQNQETQYF. Here the CDR3 DNA reads TGTGCCAGCAGTTACTCTCGGGGGCAGAACCAAGAGACCCAGTACTTC.

The chain is built from TRBV28 and TRBJ2-1; D not certain. V was pared by 6 bases and J by 0 bases, with 18 bases between. The germline V gene encodes CDR1 MDHEN and CDR2 SYDVKM. This CDR3 is 17 amino acids long. CDR3 coding DNA: TGTGCCAGCAGGACTGACCGGCGAATGGGCTCCTACAATGAGCAGTTCTTC. Translation: CASRTDRRMGSYNEQFF. The full variable domain, completed using reference TRBV28 and TRBJ2-1, is DVKVTQSSRYLVKRTGEKVFLECVQDMDHENMFWYRQDPGLGLRLIYFSYDVKMKEKGDIPEGYSVSREKKERFSLILESASTNQTSMYLCASRTDRRMGSYNEQFFGPGTRLTVL.

J is TRBJ1-5 and V is TRBV10-3; no clear D. The CDR3 extends over 15 amino acids. V gave up 0 bases and J gave up 0 bases, with 6 bases separating them. Germline CDR1 and CDR2: ENHRY and SYGVKD. CDR3 loop: CAISESALSNQPQHF. DNA of the CDR3: TGTGCCATCAGTGAGTCCGCCCTTAGCAATCAGCCCCAGCATTTT.

The V and J genes are TRBV4-3 and TRBJ1-3; 7 bases are shared with TRBD1. The V gene's germline CDR1 is LGHNA and CDR2 YSLEER. J gave up 0 bases and V 1 base, and 12 bases lay outside the gene matches. CDR3 size: 19 residues. The CDR3 DNA follows: TGCGCCAGCAGCCAAGGATTTCCGCAGGGGGACAGCTCTGGAAACACCATATATTTT. It is translated as CASSQGFPQGDSSGNTIYF.

This chain joins TRBV11-2 and TRBJ2-7; 11 nucleotides match TRBD2. The germline CDR1 and CDR2 sequences are SGHAT and FQNNGV. This CDR3 region has 14 residues. Trimming cost V 3 bases and J 7 bases; bases outside gene matches: 5. The CDR3 coding sequence is TGTGCCAGCAGCTTTACTAGCGGGGGAAGGGAGCAGTACTTC. Amino acids: CASSFTSGGREQYF.

This clone was recorded once. The rearrangement links TRBV5-1 to TRBJ2-2, with D unclear. Germline-derived CDR1 and CDR2 are SGHRS and YFSETQ. Trimming cost V 10 bases and J 4 bases, with 14 bases left between them. The CDR3 runs to 13 residues. The CDR3 nucleotides are TGCGCCCGACCGACATCGGGCACCGGGGAGCTGTTTTTT. This translates into CARPTSGTGELFF. The full variable domain, with the rest looked up from reference TRBV5-1 and TRBJ2-2, is KAGVTQTPRYLIKTRGQQVTLSCSPISGHRSVSWYQQTPGQGLQFLFEYFSETQRNKGNFPGRFSGRQFSNSRSEMNVSTLELGDSALYLCARPTSGTGELFFGEGSRLTVL.

This rearrangement joins TRBV2 to TRBJ1-1; 10 bases map to TRBD1. There are 13 residues in the CDR3. The trim removed 8 bases at V and 6 bases at J, leaving 6 bases unmatched. In germline, CDR1 is SNHLY, CDR2 FYNNEI. The CDR3 region has the DNA TGTGCCAGCCGTAGACAGGGGGCCGCTGAAGCTTTCTTT. This translates into CASRRQGAAEAFF.

The table lists this clone with a few counts. The chain combines TRBV7-8 with TRBJ2-1, with no clear D. Germline V gene lookup returns CDR1 SGHVS and CDR2 FQNEAQ. CDR3 length equals 14 residues. V was trimmed by 5 bases and J by 8 bases, leaving 16 bases between them. CDR3 sequence: CASSPPRAVDEQFF. Here the CDR3 DNA reads TGTGCCAGCAGCCCTCCACGCGCGGTGGATGAGCAGTTCTTC.

The rearrangement links TRBV7-3 to TRBJ2-3, with D possibly matching TRBD1 (6 bases). Per the germline V gene, CDR1 is SGHTA and CDR2 is FQGTGA. The length of the CDR3 is 15 residues. V lost 5 bases and J lost 4, with 16 bases in between. CDR3 in DNA: TGTGCCAGCAGCCCAAAGGGGGACAAAGCAGATACGCAGTATTTT. Its protein product is CASSPKGDKADTQYF.

The rearrangement links TRBV6-2 or TRBV6-3 to TRBJ1-2; TRBD1 is a possible D gene (5 bases). Trimming removed 5 bases from V and 8 bases from J, with 18 bases in between. CDR1 MNHEY and CDR2 SVGEGT come from the germline V gene. The CDR3 runs to 14 residues. The CDR3 region is CASSPHGGSAGYTF. The CDR3 DNA sequence: TGTGCCAGCAGTCCCCACGGGGGGTCGGCGGGCTACACCTTC.

This clone has a handful of counts. The chain's CDR3 is CAVAGLWTGELFF. The CDR3 nucleotides read TGTGCGGTTGCCGGGCTTTGGACCGGGGAGCTGTTTTTT. This chain uses TRBV19 with TRBJ2-2; D ambiguous. Germline V CDR1 and CDR2: LNHDA, SQIVND (reference sequence). The CDR3 contains 13 residues.